This is a list of T cell receptor beta chains from one sample in a study of post-analysis software for immune sequencing data. TCRdb analysed the PCR reads with MiXCR anew, one entry per CDR3 protein. Among 650,000 to 850,000 distinct CDR3 sequences listed, more than 45% were seen once. Sequencing was performed on blood. All receptors come from a girl between 10 and 17 years old with multiple sclerosis. CDR3s include the opening cysteine and the closing phenylalanine or tryptophan. The order of the fields is V gene, J gene, D gene, CDR3 protein. A D gene is named only where the DNA matches it firmly.

TRBV28	TRBJ2-5	TRBD2	CASSSITREWIETQYF
TRBV20-1	TRBJ2-3	TRBD1	CSGEDRGRPTDTQYF
TRBV19	TRBJ1-1	-	CASSIGALTEAFF
TRBV5-6	TRBJ2-1	TRBD2	CASSLALRAGEADNEQFF
TRBV13	TRBJ1-2	-	CASSLMREGPGDGYTF
TRBV29-1	TRBJ1-4	-	CSVEVEEKLFF
TRBV12-3/TRBV12-4	TRBJ2-3	-	CASSNMQGPTDTQYF
TRBV20-1	TRBJ2-1	TRBD2	CSASSPGTSGYSEQFF
TRBV12-3/TRBV12-4	TRBJ1-4	-	CASSPRAWAVTPATNEKLFF
TRBV7-8	TRBJ2-3	-	CASSLTRAADTQYF
TRBV7-9	TRBJ2-3	-	CASSPTFGQQYGDTQYF
TRBV7-7	TRBJ1-4	-	CASSPSRGRGEKLFF
TRBV12-3/TRBV12-4	TRBJ1-4	TRBD1	CASSLRGEGASEKLFF
TRBV27	TRBJ2-1	-	CASSPRPPLSYNEQFF
TRBV10-1	TRBJ2-7	-	CASSLGGRTGEQYF
TRBV11-2	TRBJ2-5	TRBD2	CASSLGTSGRGETQYF
TRBV7-2	TRBJ2-7	-	CASSPQDRDYEQYF
TRBV25-1	TRBJ2-3	TRBD2	CASSHRMREGTDTQYF
TRBV4-3	TRBJ2-5	TRBD2	CASSQTGGSETQYF
TRBV6-2/TRBV6-3	TRBJ1-2	-	CASEGPDYGYTF